The entry below describes one T cell receptor beta chain. Its antigen is not known. Expressed TCRB transcripts were sequenced, since all the RNA that had been isolated was reverse transcribed. TCRdb's copy holds only in-frame clones and misses some; the assay was immunoSEQ multiplex PCR. Among 400,000 to 500,000 clones listed, over 11% were seen once. Germline CDR1 MRHNA, CDR2 SNTAGT. The CDR3 totals 13 residues. V gave up 6 bases and J gave up 5 bases, with 13 bases separating them. The data were obtained in a study of beta chain features in type 1 diabetes. Study-level results: Short templates might get an advantage during PCR, and this would be equal in patients and controls. Insertions were fewer and deletions more numerous at VDJ junctions in type 1 diabetes patients.

The sequenced sample consisted of naive CD4+ T cells from blood. The V gene is TRBV6-4, the J gene TRBJ1-2, with no clear D. The receptor's source is a man aged 25 to 40 in good health. The CDR3 sequence: CASSPSMGYGYTF. The CDR3 nucleotides are TGTGCCAGCAGCCCGAGTATGGGGTATGGCTACACCTTC.